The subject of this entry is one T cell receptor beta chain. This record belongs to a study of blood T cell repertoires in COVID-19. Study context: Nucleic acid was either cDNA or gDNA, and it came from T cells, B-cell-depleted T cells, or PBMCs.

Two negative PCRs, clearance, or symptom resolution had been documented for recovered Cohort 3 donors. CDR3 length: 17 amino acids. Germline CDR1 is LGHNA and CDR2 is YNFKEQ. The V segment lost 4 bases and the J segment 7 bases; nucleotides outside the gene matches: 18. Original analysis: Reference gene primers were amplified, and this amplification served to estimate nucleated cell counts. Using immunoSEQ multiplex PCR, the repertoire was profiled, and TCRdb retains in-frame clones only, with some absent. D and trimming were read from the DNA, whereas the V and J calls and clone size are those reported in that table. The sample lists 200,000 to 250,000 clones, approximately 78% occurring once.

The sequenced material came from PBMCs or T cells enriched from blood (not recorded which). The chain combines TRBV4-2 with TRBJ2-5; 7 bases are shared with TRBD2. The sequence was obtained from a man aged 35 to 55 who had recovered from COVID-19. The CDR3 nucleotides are TGTGCCAGCAGCCTTGGACTAGGTACTGGTAGCGGTGGGACCCAGTACTTC. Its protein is CASSLGLGTGSGGTQYF.